Each of the 23 T cell receptor beta chains below was sequenced from the same sample in a study of cytomegalovirus exposure and HLA in healthy donors (dated by TCRdb to about 2017). Receptor amplification or capture employed the immunoSEQ multiplex PCR assay. A mixture of 60 forward primers for TCR Vbeta segments and 13 reverse primers for TCR Jbeta segments was used in the multiplex PCR. Entries here come from immuneACCESS through TCRdb and include only in-frame sequences with V and J called. Some clones fail to appear in such tables; in the studies checked, an unresolved V gene covers under half of the shortfall, and the cause of the remainder is unknown. Within this sample are some 130,000 clones, with 55% to 75% of them counted one time only. The top ten clones comprise 1.5% to 2% of the sample. The specimen sequenced was PBMCs. The receptor source for this set is a man in his thirties or forties in good health and CMV-seropositive.

J is TRBJ1-1 and V is TRBV18; D unclear. V gave up 2 bases and J gave up 6 bases, with 16 bases separating them. The CDR3 runs to 15 residues. Germline loops: CDR1 KGHSH, CDR2 LQKENI. CDR3 sequence reads: CASSPSFPGISEAFF. The DNA of the CDR3 is TGTGCCAGCTCACCATCTTTTCCGGGAATTTCTGAAGCTTTCTTT. Full variable domain (rest looked up from reference TRBV18 and TRBJ1-1): NAGVMQNPRHLVRRRGQEARLRCSPMKGHSHVYWYRQLPEEGLKFMVYLQKENIIDESGMPKERFSAEFPKEGPSILRIQQVVRGDSAAYFCASSPSFPGISEAFFGQGTRLTVV.

In nucleotides, the CDR3 is TGTGCCAGTAGTGGAGGGACCGCAGAGGGCTACGAGCAGTACTTC. It is translated as CASSGGTAEGYEQYF. The chain links TRBV19 to TRBJ2-7, with D perhaps TRBD2 (6 bases). The germline V gene encodes CDR1 LNHDA and CDR2 SQIVND (reference sequence). CDR3 size: 15 residues. Trimming removed 5 bases at V and 3 bases at J, with 17 bases between.

A few counts support this clone. The chain employs TRBV2 and TRBJ2-3, with 8 bases lining up with TRBD2. The CDR3 loop spans 15 amino acids. Germline V gives CDR1 SNHLY, CDR2 FYNNEI. The J segment lost 0 bases and the V segment lost 5 bases, leaving 4 bases of the junction unmatched. CDR3 loop: CASSNSGISTDTQYF. CDR3 DNA sequence: TGTGCCAGCAGTAATAGCGGGATTAGCACAGATACGCAGTATTTT.

V and J are TRBV5-8 and TRBJ2-1, with 8 bases aligning to TRBD1. CDR3 size: 16 residues. Germline loops: CDR1 SGHTS, CDR2 YDEGEE. V shed 0 bases, J shed 8 bases, and the junction held 10 bases outside the gene matches. The CDR3 nucleotides are TGTGCCAGCAGCTTGGGGTCCGGGACAGGCTGGGATGAGCAGTTCTTC. It is translated as CASSLGSGTGWDEQFF.

This clone has only a few counts. The rearrangement uses TRBV28 and TRBJ1-1; possible D gene TRBD1, 6 bases. Germline lookup yields CDR1 MDHEN and CDR2 SYDVKM. With 3 bases removed from V and 0 bases from J, the gap between germline ends came to 14 bases. The length of the CDR3 is 16 residues. The CDR3 nucleotides are TGTGCCAGCAGTTTTAACAGGGCTTCAATGAACACTGAAGCTTTCTTT. Its protein product is CASSFNRASMNTEAFF.

Of note for this clone: One junction end does not reproduce the germline sequence, and a read error may be involved. The rearrangement links TRBV7-2 to TRBJ1-1; a possible D gene is TRBD1 (5 bases). CDR3 length: 15 residues. The V gene's germline CDR1 is SGHTA and CDR2 FQGNSA. As DNA, the CDR3 is TGTGCCAGCAGCCTAGCGGGGCAGATCTCCTTTGAAGCTTTCTTT. Protein: CASSLAGQISFEAFF.

Only a few counts were recorded for this clone. The gene calls are TRBV28 and TRBJ1-1; D may be TRBD1 (6 bases). Trimming removed 1 base at V and 10 bases at J, with 13 bases between. The germline V gene has CDR1 MDHEN and CDR2 SYDVKM. This CDR3 has 13 amino acids. The CDR3 sequence is CASSLSQGRLAFF. The CDR3 DNA is TGTGCCAGCAGTTTATCCCAGGGGCGCTTAGCTTTCTTT.

The chain couples TRBV10-3 to TRBJ2-7; 8 bases map to TRBD2. Per the germline V gene, CDR1 is ENHRY and CDR2 is SYGVKD. The CDR3 length is 16 residues. With V trimmed by 6 bases and J by 4 bases, 14 bases remained unmatched. Here the CDR3 DNA reads TGTGCCATCAGCCACCGGGGGGAGCGGGAGAAATACGAGCAGTACTTC. Encoded protein: CAISHRGEREKYEQYF.

The chain uses TRBV27 and TRBJ2-5; no firm D call. The germline CDR1 and CDR2 sequences are MNHEY and SMNVEV (reference sequence). CDR3 length equals 13 residues. Deletions cut 6 bases from V and 4 bases from J, with 12 bases between. CDR3 protein: CASSPSRGETQYF. The CDR3 DNA follows: TGTGCCAGCAGCCCCTCCCGAGGAGAGACCCAGTACTTC.

The V call is TRBV7-2, the J call TRBJ2-1, with 12 bases identical to TRBD2. The CDR3 is made up of 16 amino acids. Per germline, CDR1 SGHTA and CDR2 FQGNSA. Trimming took 1 base from V and 6 from J; bases not matched to a gene: 4. CDR3 nucleotide sequence: TGTGCCAGCAGCTTAGTGCCTAGCGGGAGGGTCAATGAGCAGTTCTTC. Translating it yields CASSLVPSGRVNEQFF.

The gene calls are TRBV28 and TRBJ2-5; 7 nucleotides line up with TRBD1. TRBJ2-7 explains the end of the DNA better; the J call may be wrong. CDR1 MDHEN and CDR2 SYDVKM come from the germline V gene. The length of the CDR3 is 14 residues. The CDR3: CASSSGGTNYEQYF. The CDR3 DNA is TGTGCCAGCAGTTCAGGGGGAACAAACTACGAGCAGTACTTC.

The chain employs TRBV10-3 and TRBJ1-2; TRBD1 agrees at 8 bases. CDR1 and CDR2 from the germline V gene are ENHRY and SYGVKD. The CDR3 runs 14 residues. V was pared by 2 bases and J by 8 bases, with 7 bases of the junction left unmatched. For the CDR3, the DNA is TGTGCCATCAGTGAGGCAGGGGGCCTTGTCGGCTACACCTTC. Its translation is CAISEAGGLVGYTF.

This rearrangement joins TRBV5-4 to TRBJ1-2, with D unclear. Germline CDR1 is SGHNT and CDR2 is YYREEE (reference sequence). CDR3 length: 13 residues. The V end lost 0 bases, the J end lost 8 bases, and 11 bases lay between the germline ends. The CDR3 spells CASSLGEFRGYTF. The DNA of the CDR3 is TGTGCCAGCAGCTTGGGGGAGTTCCGAGGCTACACCTTC.

This clone was picked up a small number of times. V gene TRBV2 combines with J gene TRBJ2-7; 8 positions match TRBD1. The J segment lost 2 bases and the V segment lost 4 bases, leaving 4 bases of the junction unmatched. CDR1 is SNHLY, CDR2 FYNNEI, per germline. The CDR3 runs 14 residues. The CDR3 coding sequence is TGTGCCAGCAGTGCCGACAGGGGAACCTACGAGCAGTACTTC. Protein sequence: CASSADRGTYEQYF.

The sample holds a few counts of this clone. The chain uses TRBV6-5 and TRBJ1-2; D perhaps matches TRBD1 (6 bases). Trimming shortened V by 2 bases and J by 7 bases, and 11 bases separated the two germline ends. The CDR3 runs 13 residues. Germline V CDR1 and CDR2: MNHEY, SVGAGI. CDR3 protein: CASSYAGAGGYTF. The CDR3 coding sequence is TGTGCCAGCAGTTACGCGGGGGCTGGTGGCTACACCTTC.

The gene calls are TRBV2 and TRBJ1-1, with D possibly TRBD1 on 6 matching bases. Trimming removed 6 bases from V and 1 base from J, with 18 bases in between. This CDR3 contains 16 residues. Germline-derived CDR1 and CDR2 are SNHLY and FYNNEI. The CDR3 DNA reads as TGTGCCAGCAGGAAGGACAGCCGAGACAAGAACACTGAAGCTTTCTTT. It translates to CASRKDSRDKNTEAFF.

This chain uses TRBV7-2 with TRBJ2-7, with a weak D call TRBD1 (6 bases). Trimming took off 1 base at V and 2 bases at J, with 12 bases between the two ends. The CDR3 spans 15 residues. Germline V gives CDR1 SGHTA, CDR2 FQGNSA. The CDR3 here is CASSLVGAGAYEQYF. The DNA for the CDR3 is TGTGCCAGCAGCTTAGTTGGCGCAGGGGCCTACGAGCAGTACTTC.

The V gene is TRBV5-1, the J gene TRBJ2-6, with 7 bases matching TRBD1. The CDR3 is made up of 15 amino acids. Per the germline V gene, CDR1 is SGHRS and CDR2 is YFSETQ. V lost 4 bases, J lost 4 bases, and 5 bases stayed unmatched. The CDR3 sequence is CASSQGVTGANVLTF. The CDR3 nucleotides are TGCGCCAGCAGCCAGGGGGTTACAGGGGCCAACGTCCTGACTTTC.

This chain connects TRBV29-1 to TRBJ1-3; D is undetermined. CDR1 is SQVTM, CDR2 ANQGSEA, per germline. This CDR3 has 12 residues. V was shortened by 5 bases and J by 4 bases, with 9 bases between the two germline ends. CDR3: CSVLRQGNTIYF. The CDR3 region has the DNA TGCAGCGTTTTACGTCAGGGAAACACCATATATTTT.

The V gene is TRBV2, the J gene TRBJ2-3, with 11 nucleotides matching TRBD2. The CDR3 sequence is 15 residues long. Germline V gene data show CDR1 as SNHLY and CDR2 as FYNNEI. V was clipped by 3 bases and J by 3 bases; unmatched bases: 2. DNA of the CDR3: TGTGCCAGCAGTGAGCTAGCGGGAGGAACAGATACGCAGTATTTT. It is translated as CASSELAGGTDTQYF.

V and J are TRBV4-2 and TRBJ2-2; 7 bases align to TRBD2. The germline V gene has CDR1 LGHNA and CDR2 YNFKEQ. Trimming at V came to 0 bases and at J to 2 bases, leaving 6 bases not matched to a gene. This CDR3 is built from 17 residues. The CDR3 spells CASSQDVLAVNTGELFF. As DNA, the CDR3 is TGTGCCAGCAGCCAAGATGTTCTAGCGGTTAACACCGGGGAGCTGTTTTTT.

This clone has a handful of counts. The chain has TRBV11-2 and TRBJ2-7; D gene ambiguous. The germline V gene has CDR1 SGHAT and CDR2 FQNNGV. This CDR3 has 11 residues. V lost 9 bases to trimming and J lost 3 bases, with 9 bases between them. The CDR3 protein is CASVADYEQYF. Here the CDR3 DNA reads TGTGCCAGTGTGGCAGACTACGAGCAGTACTTC.

This clone was seen more than once but under ten times. The rearrangement links TRBV10-3 to TRBJ2-5, with 10 bases identical to TRBD1. V trimming: 5 bases; J trimming: 3 bases; junction bases outside the gene matches: 3. The CDR3 covers 14 residues. From germline, CDR1 is ENHRY and CDR2 SYGVKD. The CDR3: CAISSGTGEETQYF. DNA of the CDR3: TGTGCCATCAGTTCCGGGACAGGGGAAGAGACCCAGTACTTC.